This T cell receptor beta chain was profiled in a study of T cells in Graves' hyperthyroidism and ophthalmopathy. With V trimmed by 6 bases and J by 3 bases, 13 bases remained unmatched. The germline V gene has CDR1 MDHEN and CDR2 SYDVKM. The CDR3 runs to 17 residues. Subjects with ophthalmopathy showed a Clinical Activity Score no lower than 3, a NOSPECS grade no lower than 4, and a duration shorter than 3 months. Pregnant or lactating patients were excluded, as were those with uncontrolled infection or other autoimmune disease. This clonotype was observed at least ten times. Researchers amplified the TCR beta CDR3 regions from RNA transcripts. When the TCR CDR3 underwent first-round RT-PCR, the HTBI primer set was used. TCRdb used MiXCR to reprocess the multiplex PCR reads, holding one entry per CDR3 protein. This table holds 640,000 or so distinct CDR3 sequences, 12% to 15% found once.

Sequenced sample: blood. The clonotype originates from a woman between 18 and 29 years old with Graves' ophthalmopathy. J is TRBJ2-5 and V is TRBV28, with 10 bases that match TRBD2. The CDR3 DNA reads TGTGCCAGCAGCCTCTGGACTAGCGGAATAGCGGAAGAGACCCAGTACTTC. The encoded protein is CASSLWTSGIAEETQYF. The entire variable domain, with the rest obtained from reference TRBV28 and TRBJ2-5, is as follows: DVKVTQSSRYLVKRTGEKVFLECVQDMDHENMFWYRQDPGLGLRLIYFSYDVKMKEKGDIPEGYSVSREKKERFSLILESASTNQTSMYLCASSLWTSGIAEETQYFGPGTRLLVL.